This T cell receptor beta chain is from a study of cytomegalovirus exposure and HLA in healthy donors. The wider study: The study placed about 86% of its 398 genotyped donors in the Caucasian-associated ancestry cluster.

Researchers ran the PCR with 60 Vbeta and 13 Jbeta primers. Libraries were prepared by immunoSEQ multiplex PCR; TCRdb keeps only in-frame clonotypes and omits some of them. The sample holds approximately 200,000 clones; approximately 80% are singletons and the top ten take approximately 0.22%. CDR1 and CDR2 from the germline V gene are SGHRS and YFSETQ. This CDR3 is 15 amino acids long. The V gene lost 0 bases and the J gene lost 8 bases, with 12 bases spanning the gap. V and J are TRBV5-1 and TRBJ1-6; D is perhaps TRBD1 (5 bases). Input material: PBMCs. This clonotype was obtained from a girl between 2 and 10 years old in good health and CMV-seronegative. The CDR3 reads CASSLEEGGDSPLHF. DNA for the CDR3: TGCGCCAGCAGCTTGGAGGAGGGAGGGGATTCACCCCTCCACTTT.